Reported below is one T cell receptor beta chain. The antigen this receptor binds is unknown. No much larger clone is present one base from it, and per-base qualities are unavailable. CDR1 and CDR2, per the germline V gene, are SGHRS and YFSETQ. The CDR3 starts with the cysteine, ends with the phenylalanine, and has 14 residues. Only the CDR3 region is kept as DNA, spanning 42 bases read in frame from base 1. V and J lose 4 bases and 4 bases, and a span of 15 bases separates them. These data come from a study of blood T cell repertoires in COVID-19 (dated by TCRdb to about 2020). Regarding the research as a whole: Samples covering the acute and convalescent phases of COVID-19 were provided by collaborators in the United States, Italy and Spain. The material from the prospective study consisted of cDNA or gDNA derived from T cells, B-cell-depleted T cells, or PBMCs. Deeply sampled blood TCRbeta repertoires from subjects exposed to, actively infected with, or recovered from COVID-19 were included in the dataset. The repertoires were released in a freely available public database meant as a resource for research on the immune response to SARS-CoV-2. Samples were obtained from the ongoing ImmuneRACE study (first 160 participants) and from about 1,300 subjects provided by 6 global collaborators. Sample metadata almost always included a de-identified subject ID, COVID-19 status, age in years and sex. Where available, HLA class I and class II types were obtained from metadata supplied by the sample provider rather than from assay-based typing. Study-wide conclusions, independent of this receptor: Clinical and demographic metadata were provided uncurated, with the amount varying by source and participant.

Samples from volunteer blood donors who had recovered from COVID-19 were contributed by a second Seattle source. Each collaborating institution followed its own protocols to collect whole blood in K2EDTA tubes. For TCRbeta analysis, collaborators shipped samples as frozen whole blood, isolated PBMCs, or DNA extracted from either of those sample types. The immunoSEQ Assay, a bias-controlled multiplex PCR, was used to amplify TCRbeta CDR3 regions from genomic DNA. The source study handled its data this way. Nucleated cell counts per sample were estimated from amplification of reference gene primers within the assay. To quantify the absolute abundance of each unique TCRbeta CDR3 rearrangement, sequence reads were collapsed and filtered. Productive Simpson clonality was computed per sample as the square root of Simpson's diversity index over productive rearrangements. The source is immuneACCESS, and TCRdb retained only in-frame sequences with V and J called. Part of the clones is not carried over; for the studies checked, unresolved V genes explain less than half of this, and the remainder is unexplained. The DNA gave D and trimming, while V, J and clone size come from that table. The sample profile shows about 280,000 clones; roughly four fifths of them were found once. 7.5% to 10% of the sample comes from the top ten.

The sequenced sample was peripheral blood. The chain is encoded by TRBV5-1 joined to TRBJ2-7; a tentative D match to TRBD1 spans 5 bases. The source of this sequence is a woman between 45 and 60 years old who had recovered from COVID-19. The CDR3 amino acid sequence is: CASSGTGSLYEQYF. The nucleotide sequence is given as TGCGCCAGCAGCGGAACAGGTTCTCTTTACGAGCAGTACTTC.